This TCR beta chain was sequenced for a study of cytomegalovirus exposure and HLA in healthy donors. Study observations and caveats: The likely explanation for a cluster of highly shared sequence variants was sequencing artifact.

CDR1 is MNHEY, CDR2 SMNVEV, per germline (reference sequence). The CDR3 contains 13 residues. Trimming took 8 bases from V and 6 from J, leaving 13 bases between them. Amplification used 60 Vbeta primers and 13 Jbeta primers. In the source study's methods: Roughly 80 million unique TCR beta chains, 9 million to 11 million shared, were counted in a later analysis. Libraries were prepared by immunoSEQ multiplex PCR; TCRdb keeps only in-frame clonotypes and omits some of them. From that table come the V and J calls and clone size; the DNA was used to work out D and trimming. The profile shows under 300,000 clones, roughly 88% of them singletons. With respect to this clone: As yet, its antigen is unknown.

This chain uses TRBV27 with TRBJ2-2; TRBD2 is a possible D gene (5 bases). This clonotype originated in a man aged 40-49 years in good health and CMV-seropositive. The sample taken for sequencing was PBMCs. Here the CDR3 reads CASLGIGAGELFF. Here the CDR3 DNA reads TGTGCCAGCCTGGGTATCGGGGCCGGGGAGCTGTTTTTT.